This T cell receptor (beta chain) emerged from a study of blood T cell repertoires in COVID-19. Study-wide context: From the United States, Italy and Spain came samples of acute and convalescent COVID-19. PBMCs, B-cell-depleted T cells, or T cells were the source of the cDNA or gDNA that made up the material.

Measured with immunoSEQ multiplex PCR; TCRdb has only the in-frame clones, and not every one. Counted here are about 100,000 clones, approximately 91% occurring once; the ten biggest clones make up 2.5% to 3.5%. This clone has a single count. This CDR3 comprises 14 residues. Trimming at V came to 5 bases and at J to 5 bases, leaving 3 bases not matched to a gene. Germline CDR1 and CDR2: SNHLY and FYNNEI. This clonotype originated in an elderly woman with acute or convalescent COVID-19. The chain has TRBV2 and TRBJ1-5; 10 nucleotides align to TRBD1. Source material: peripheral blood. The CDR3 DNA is TGTGCCAGCAGTATAGGGACAGGGGATCAGCCCCAGCATTTT. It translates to CASSIGTGDQPQHF.